This T cell receptor beta chain comes out of a study of beta chain features in type 1 diabetes. Broader study findings: Patients with type 1 diabetes carried fewer insertions and had more deletions at their VDJ junctions.

Without exception, sorted populations had purity beyond 95%. Per germline, CDR1 LNHDA and CDR2 SQIVND (reference sequence). Trimming at V came to 6 bases and at J to 0 bases, leaving 1 base not matched to a gene. The CDR3 consists of 14 residues. Every isolated RNA sample was fully reverse transcribed, so sequencing captured expressed TCRB transcripts. The method was immunoSEQ multiplex PCR; TCRdb's version includes in-frame clones alone and lacks a portion of them. The sample has about 160,000 clones, about 9.1% seen once. On this clone itself: What it binds is unknown.

This chain uses TRBV19 with TRBJ1-4; 7 bases match TRBD1. Sequenced sample: central memory CD4+ T cells from blood. The TCR was taken from a woman aged 18-29 years in good health. CDR3: CASRGTATNEKLFF. The CDR3 coding sequence is TGTGCCAGTAGAGGGACAGCAACTAATGAAAAACTGTTTTTT.